This T cell receptor beta chain was documented in a study of control samples from healthy donors and cancer patients. With 4 bases clipped from V and 5 bases from J, the junction kept 8 bases outside the gene matches. Per germline, CDR1 LGHNA and CDR2 YNFKEQ. CDR3 size: 16 residues. TCRdb keeps only in-frame clones here, not all; method: immunoSEQ multiplex PCR. The sample has around 230,000 clones, roughly 94% seen once. The rearrangement uses TRBV4-2 and TRBJ2-1, with 10 nucleotides matching TRBD2. The origin of this receptor is a man in his fifties in good health. Sequenced: blood. The DNA for the CDR3 is TGTGCCAGCAGCCTTGCTAGCGGGGGACTCAACAATGAGCAGTTCTTC. It translates to CASSLASGGLNNEQFF.